Listed below are T cell receptor beta chains from one sample, sequenced in a study of shared clonotypes between healthy human individuals. Using immunoSEQ multiplex PCR, the repertoire was profiled, and TCRdb retains in-frame clones only, with some absent. The sample lists 2.3 million or so clones; 85% to 95% were seen once. The sequenced material came from naive CD4+ T cells from PBMCs. All receptors derive from a man in his late teens or twenties in good health. Some clones in this sample may be carry-over from other donors' samples. The CDR3 runs from the conserved cysteine through the conserved F or W. A D gene is named only where the DNA matches it firmly. The size field is filled for only some rows; it gives once, few, many or a size class.

j_call clone_size d_call v_call cdr3_nt cdr3_aa
TRBJ2-6 - TRBD1 TRBV28 TGTGCCTGTATGACAGGGGCCCTCTCTGGGGCCAACGTCCTGACTTTC CACMTGALSGANVLTF
TRBJ2-5 - - TRBV6-5 TGTGCCAGCAGTTATAATACCTCCCCAGAGACCCAGTACTTC CASSYNTSPETQYF
TRBJ2-1 - TRBD1 TRBV7-8 TGTGCCAGCAGCTTACAGGGGGTTGCTTTCAATGAGCAGTTCTTC CASSLQGVAFNEQFF
TRBJ2-1 - TRBD2 TRBV19 TGTGCCAGTAGTATTGGGGAGGGAGGGCCGGGTAATGAGCAGTTCTTC CASSIGEGGPGNEQFF
TRBJ1-2 - TRBD1 TRBV5-1 TGCGCCAGCAGCCAAACAGGGGCGGGCTATGGCTACACCTTC CASSQTGAGYGYTF
TRBJ2-7 - - TRBV6-6 TGTGCCACCGGGACCCTGGGGGCTTACGAGCAGTACTTC CATGTLGAYEQYF
TRBJ2-7 - TRBD1 TRBV28 TGTGCCAGCAGCCGACCGGGACAGTTCTACGAGCAGTACTTC CASSRPGQFYEQYF
TRBJ1-1 once - TRBV5-5 TGTGCCAGCAGCGTGGGAGCGGGCTACACTGAAGCTTTCTTT CASSVGAGYTEAFF
TRBJ2-7 - TRBD2 TRBV28 TGTGCCAGCAGTTTGATTCAGGCGGGAGGGCCCGACGAGCAGTACTTC CASSLIQAGGPDEQYF
TRBJ2-7 - TRBD1 TRBV6-9 TGTGCCAACCCAAAGGGACAGGGGGAAGGCGAGCAGTACTTC CANPKGQGEGEQYF
TRBJ2-7 - - TRBV5-8 TGTGCCAGCAGCTTGCTCCCCCGAGGGTCCGAGCAGTACTTC CASSLLPRGSEQYF
TRBJ2-1 - - TRBV27 TGTGCCAGCAGTTTAAACACGGACAATGAGCAGTTCTTC CASSLNTDNEQFF
TRBJ1-5 - - TRBV28 TGTGCCAGCAGGGGGGGGTCCTACAATCAGCCCCAGCATTTT CASRGGSYNQPQHF
TRBJ2-5 - - TRBV28 TGTGCCAGCAGTTCTCAAGAGACCCAGTACTTC CASSSQETQYF
TRBJ1-4 - - TRBV15 TGTGCCACCAGCACCGACGGCCAAGGGAATGAAAAACTGTTTTTT CATSTDGQGNEKLFF
TRBJ1-4 few - TRBV9 TGTGCCAGCAGCTATGGGAGCACAACTAATGAAAAACTGTTTTTT CASSYGSTTNEKLFF
TRBJ2-7 - - TRBV19 TGTGCCAGTAGTACCAGAATGGCGGACCAATACGAGCAGTACTTC CASSTRMADQYEQYF